The rows below give T cell receptor beta chains drawn from one sample of a study of T cell responses to AZD1222 COVID-19 vaccine. TCRdb keeps only in-frame clones here, not all; method: immunoSEQ multiplex PCR. The repertoire holds some 120,000 clones, roughly 93% seen once, with over 2.5% in the top ten. This specimen consisted of peripheral blood, obtained on day 0 of AZD1222 vaccination. The receptors originated from an adult in good health. Each CDR3 is given with its conserved first and last residue. D genes are given only for firm matches. Clone size is not always given. Where it is, it says once, few, many or a class for expanded clones.

CDR3nt: TGTGCCAGCAGCATCGGCGGGAGCCTTTACGAGCAGTACTTC; CDR3aa: CASSIGGSLYEQYF; d_gene: TRBD2; j_gene: TRBJ2-7; v_gene: TRBV28; abundance: -
CDR3nt: TGCACCAGCAGCCAAGATCGGGCTAGATGCCTGTCCTACGAGCAGTACTTC; CDR3aa: CTSSQDRARCLSYEQYF; d_gene: -; j_gene: TRBJ2-7; v_gene: TRBV1; abundance: -
CDR3nt: TGTGCCAGTAGTATAGTGACAGGGCTGGGCAATCAGCCCCAGCATTTT; CDR3aa: CASSIVTGLGNQPQHF; d_gene: TRBD1; j_gene: TRBJ1-5; v_gene: TRBV19; abundance: -
CDR3nt: TGCAGTGCTAGTTTCTATGGCTACACCTTC; CDR3aa: CSASFYGYTF; d_gene: -; j_gene: TRBJ1-2; v_gene: TRBV20-1; abundance: -
CDR3nt: TGTGCCAGCAGCTTAGGAGCGGGTGCCTTCACTAGCACAGATACGCAGTATTTT; CDR3aa: CASSLGAGAFTSTDTQYF; d_gene: -; j_gene: TRBJ2-3; v_gene: TRBV5-6; abundance: -
CDR3nt: TGTGCCAGCAGTGGTGGGAAGGGGGACTCGTGGCTAAATGAGCAGTTCTTC; CDR3aa: CASSGGKGDSWLNEQFF; d_gene: -; j_gene: TRBJ2-1; v_gene: TRBV27; abundance: -
CDR3nt: TGTGCCAGCAGCGTAGAGGCCTGGCCATACGAGCAGTACTTC; CDR3aa: CASSVEAWPYEQYF; d_gene: -; j_gene: TRBJ2-7; v_gene: TRBV9; abundance: -
CDR3nt: TGTGCCAGCAGCACTCCGGGCCAGGGGGGGAAGGGGAGGCATGAAAAACTGTTTTTT; CDR3aa: CASSTPGQGGKGRHEKLFF; d_gene: TRBD1; j_gene: TRBJ1-4; v_gene: TRBV11-2; abundance: -
CDR3nt: TGTGCCAGTTCCCTGCAGGGACTAGCGGGAGGGCCTGAGCAGTTCTTC; CDR3aa: CASSLQGLAGGPEQFF; d_gene: TRBD2; j_gene: TRBJ2-1; v_gene: TRBV19; abundance: -
CDR3nt: TGTGCCAGTAGTATAGACGAGGAGGTTCTAACGCCCCAGCATTTT; CDR3aa: CASSIDEEVLTPQHF; d_gene: -; j_gene: TRBJ1-5; v_gene: TRBV19; abundance: -
CDR3nt: TGTGCCAGTACCAAGGTTAGGGGGGTCTCCGGTCAGCCCCAGCATTTT; CDR3aa: CASTKVRGVSGQPQHF; d_gene: -; j_gene: TRBJ1-5; v_gene: TRBV19; abundance: -
CDR3nt: TGTGCCACCAAGACAGGGGGCACCACTGAAGCTTTCTTT; CDR3aa: CATKTGGTTEAFF; d_gene: TRBD1; j_gene: TRBJ1-1; v_gene: TRBV12-3/TRBV12-4; abundance: -
CDR3nt: TGCGCCAGCAGCCAGACTCCTGGCGCCGTGTACGAGCAGTACTTC; CDR3aa: CASSQTPGAVYEQYF; d_gene: -; j_gene: TRBJ2-7; v_gene: TRBV4-1; abundance: -
CDR3nt: TGTGCCAGCAGCCCCCTGTCTAGCGGGAGTAAGATCTTC; CDR3aa: CASSPLSSGSKIF; d_gene: TRBD2; j_gene: TRBJ2-1; v_gene: TRBV11-2; abundance: -
CDR3nt: TGTGCCAGCAGTGTGGGACATATGTACGAGCAGTACTTC; CDR3aa: CASSVGHMYEQYF; d_gene: -; j_gene: TRBJ2-7; v_gene: TRBV28; abundance: -
CDR3nt: TGTGCCAGTAGTATTCCGGGACAGTATGCCACAGATACGCAGTATTTT; CDR3aa: CASSIPGQYATDTQYF; d_gene: TRBD1; j_gene: TRBJ2-3; v_gene: TRBV19; abundance: -
CDR3nt: TGCAGCGTTGAATCAGGGGCAGGGTATGGCTACACCTTC; CDR3aa: CSVESGAGYGYTF; d_gene: -; j_gene: TRBJ1-2; v_gene: TRBV29-1; abundance: once
CDR3nt: TGTGCCAGCAGCGTCGGGCACAATGAGCAGTTCTTC; CDR3aa: CASSVGHNEQFF; d_gene: -; j_gene: TRBJ2-1; v_gene: TRBV7-9; abundance: -
CDR3nt: TGTGCCAGCAGCGTAGTATGGAGGCCCCAGGACACCGGGGAGCTGTTTTTT; CDR3aa: CASSVVWRPQDTGELFF; d_gene: -; j_gene: TRBJ2-2; v_gene: TRBV9; abundance: few
CDR3nt: TGTGCCAGCAGCTTATATCAAGGGTCCAATGAAAAACTGTTTTTT; CDR3aa: CASSLYQGSNEKLFF; d_gene: -; j_gene: TRBJ1-4; v_gene: TRBV7-2; abundance: -
CDR3nt: TGTGCCAGCAACTGGGGCCGGGGAACCGAGCAGTACTTC; CDR3aa: CASNWGRGTEQYF; d_gene: -; j_gene: TRBJ2-7; v_gene: TRBV2; abundance: once
CDR3nt: TGTGCCAGCAGACTACAGGGGAATCAGCCCCAGCATTTT; CDR3aa: CASRLQGNQPQHF; d_gene: TRBD1; j_gene: TRBJ1-5; v_gene: TRBV28; abundance: -
CDR3nt: TGTGCCAGCAGCTTAGGGTCTAGCGGGAGTTATTACGAGCAGTACTTC; CDR3aa: CASSLGSSGSYYEQYF; d_gene: TRBD2; j_gene: TRBJ2-7; v_gene: TRBV11-2; abundance: -
CDR3nt: TGTGCCAGCAGTTTATGGGAGAACACTGAAGCTTTCTTT; CDR3aa: CASSLWENTEAFF; d_gene: -; j_gene: TRBJ1-1; v_gene: TRBV28; abundance: -
CDR3nt: TGTGCCAGCAGCTTAGCGCCTGGACTAGCGGAACACCCGAGGAATGAGCAGTTCTTC; CDR3aa: CASSLAPGLAEHPRNEQFF; d_gene: TRBD2; j_gene: TRBJ2-1; v_gene: TRBV7-6; abundance: -
CDR3nt: TGTGCCAGCAGGGGGACTAGCGCTTACTCCTACGAGCAGTACTTC; CDR3aa: CASRGTSAYSYEQYF; d_gene: TRBD2; j_gene: TRBJ2-7; v_gene: TRBV27; abundance: -
CDR3nt: TGTGCCAGCGAGGACAGGGCGGTAGATAATTCACCCCTCCACTTT; CDR3aa: CASEDRAVDNSPLHF; d_gene: TRBD1; j_gene: TRBJ1-6; v_gene: TRBV11-1; abundance: -
CDR3nt: TGTGCCTGGTTCCCGGCCAACTATGGCTACACCTTC; CDR3aa: CAWFPANYGYTF; d_gene: -; j_gene: TRBJ1-2; v_gene: TRBV30; abundance: -
CDR3nt: TGTGCCAGCAGCATAACAGGGGTTCGATCACCCCTCCACTTT; CDR3aa: CASSITGVRSPLHF; d_gene: TRBD1; j_gene: TRBJ1-6; v_gene: TRBV7-8; abundance: -
CDR3nt: TGTGCCACCACTACGTTTGAGCTTAGGTGTAGTACCGGGGAGCTGTTTTTT; CDR3aa: CATTTFELRCSTGELFF; d_gene: -; j_gene: TRBJ2-2; v_gene: TRBV24-1; abundance: -
CDR3nt: TGTGCCAGCAGTTTTCGAGAGACCTACGAGCAGTACTTC; CDR3aa: CASSFRETYEQYF; d_gene: -; j_gene: TRBJ2-7; v_gene: TRBV12-3/TRBV12-4; abundance: -
CDR3nt: TGTGCCAGCAGCTTATTGGGTAATAATGAAAAACTGTTTTTT; CDR3aa: CASSLLGNNEKLFF; d_gene: -; j_gene: TRBJ1-4; v_gene: TRBV7-9; abundance: -
CDR3nt: TGTGCCAGCAGTTACAACGAAGGCGGTCCGGAGACCCAGTACTTC; CDR3aa: CASSYNEGGPETQYF; d_gene: -; j_gene: TRBJ2-5; v_gene: TRBV6-5; abundance: -
CDR3nt: TGTGCCAGTAGTATAGGTGGACGGGGGAGCTCCTACAATGAGCAGTTCTTC; CDR3aa: CASSIGGRGSSYNEQFF; d_gene: -; j_gene: TRBJ2-1; v_gene: TRBV19; abundance: -
CDR3nt: TGCGCCAGCAGCCGATCCTACACAGATACGCAGTATTTT; CDR3aa: CASSRSYTDTQYF; d_gene: -; j_gene: TRBJ2-3; v_gene: TRBV5-1; abundance: -
CDR3nt: TGTGCCAGCAGTGAAGACCTCATCTACGAGCAGTACTTC; CDR3aa: CASSEDLIYEQYF; d_gene: -; j_gene: TRBJ2-7; v_gene: TRBV2; abundance: -
CDR3nt: TGTGCCAGCAGTCATCGGTGGGGGTCTGGTGAAGCTTTCTTT; CDR3aa: CASSHRWGSGEAFF; d_gene: -; j_gene: TRBJ1-1; v_gene: TRBV27; abundance: -
CDR3nt: TGTGCCAGCAGTGTTAGCGGGAGGGGATTTTACAATGAGCAGTTCTTC; CDR3aa: CASSVSGRGFYNEQFF; d_gene: TRBD2; j_gene: TRBJ2-1; v_gene: TRBV28; abundance: -
CDR3nt: TGTGCCAGCAGCCCAACCTACGACAGGAGCTCCTACAATGAGCAGTTCTTC; CDR3aa: CASSPTYDRSSYNEQFF; d_gene: -; j_gene: TRBJ2-1; v_gene: TRBV3-1/TRBV3-2; abundance: -
CDR3nt: TGTGCCAGCAGTGTGGGACGTGACAATGAGCAGTTCTTC; CDR3aa: CASSVGRDNEQFF; d_gene: -; j_gene: TRBJ2-1; v_gene: TRBV9; abundance: -
CDR3nt: TGTGCCAGCAGCTTCTGGCAGAACACTGAAGCTTTCTTT; CDR3aa: CASSFWQNTEAFF; d_gene: -; j_gene: TRBJ1-1; v_gene: TRBV7-9; abundance: -
CDR3nt: TGCGCCAGCAGCTTGCAGGCTAGCGGGACCGCCGGGGAGCTGTTTTTT; CDR3aa: CASSLQASGTAGELFF; d_gene: TRBD2; j_gene: TRBJ2-2; v_gene: TRBV5-1; abundance: -
CDR3nt: TGTGCCAGTAGGTCCGGGACAGGGGGCACTGAAGCTTTCTTT; CDR3aa: CASRSGTGGTEAFF; d_gene: TRBD1; j_gene: TRBJ1-1; v_gene: TRBV19; abundance: -
CDR3nt: TGTGCCAGCAGCGACAGCTCTTCCTACGAGCAGTACTTC; CDR3aa: CASSDSSSYEQYF; d_gene: -; j_gene: TRBJ2-7; v_gene: TRBV27; abundance: -
CDR3nt: TGTGCCAGCAGCGATTATAGCGCAAGGGGCATTCAGTACTTC; CDR3aa: CASSDYSARGIQYF; d_gene: -; j_gene: TRBJ2-4; v_gene: TRBV9; abundance: -
CDR3nt: TGCAGTGCTAGTTCTGGGGATACGCAGTATTTT; CDR3aa: CSASSGDTQYF; d_gene: -; j_gene: TRBJ2-3; v_gene: TRBV20-1; abundance: -
CDR3nt: TGTGCCAGCAGTGAACCACTTCATAGCAATCAGCCCCAGCATTTT; CDR3aa: CASSEPLHSNQPQHF; d_gene: -; j_gene: TRBJ1-5; v_gene: TRBV6-1; abundance: -
CDR3nt: TGTGCCAGTAGTTCGGTTACAGGGGGCTACGAGCAGTACTTC; CDR3aa: CASSSVTGGYEQYF; d_gene: TRBD1; j_gene: TRBJ2-7; v_gene: TRBV19; abundance: -
CDR3nt: TGTGCCAGCCATAATCAGGGGGCCTACAATGAGCAGTTCTTC; CDR3aa: CASHNQGAYNEQFF; d_gene: TRBD1; j_gene: TRBJ2-1; v_gene: TRBV27; abundance: -
CDR3nt: TGTGCCAGTAGTACCACGGGGGCCGCAGATACGCAGTATTTT; CDR3aa: CASSTTGAADTQYF; d_gene: -; j_gene: TRBJ2-3; v_gene: TRBV19; abundance: -
CDR3nt: TGTGCCAGCAGCCAAGATCTGGGGAATCAGCCCCAGCATTTT; CDR3aa: CASSQDLGNQPQHF; d_gene: -; j_gene: TRBJ1-5; v_gene: TRBV3-1/TRBV3-2; abundance: -
CDR3nt: TGTGCCAGCATAACCAGACAGGGGGCGAGTAATGAAAAACTGTTTTTT; CDR3aa: CASITRQGASNEKLFF; d_gene: TRBD1; j_gene: TRBJ1-4; v_gene: TRBV2; abundance: once